This note documents a single TCR beta chain sequence. Assay: immunoSEQ multiplex PCR; the TCRdb copy retains only in-frame clones and omits some. Counted here are 8,000 to 11,000 clones, around 80% occurring once; the ten biggest clones make up approximately 28%. Blood was sampled at baseline, cycle 4 day 1, and cycle 7 day 1. This sample is drawn from a study of OX40 agonist ivuxolimab in advanced cancers. As for the study in general: Clinicians treated patients with ivuxolimab, an agonistic anti-OX40 (CD134) antibody. Patients treated during dose escalation were battling hepatocellular carcinoma, melanoma, renal cell or head and neck cancer. All patients had ivuxolimab intravenously every 2 weeks at 0.01 to 10 mg/kg.

The CDR3 is 13 amino acids. Germline CDR1 reads SQVTM; CDR2 reads ANQGSEA. V lost 7 bases and J lost 3, with 16 bases in between. This receptor was identified in an adult with an advanced solid tumor such as melanoma, head and neck, liver or kidney cancer. V is TRBV29-1 and J is TRBJ2-7; D may be TRBD1 (6 bases). The sequencing used CD4+ or CD8+ T cells sorted from blood, collected in a trial of the OX40 agonist ivuxolimab. The CDR3 DNA reads TGCAGCGCCACAGGGCTGACCAGCTACGAGCAGTACTTC. Protein product: CSATGLTSYEQYF.